This T cell receptor (beta chain) was observed in a study of CD8 T cells in Susac syndrome (dated by TCRdb to between 2017 and 2020). Describing the broader study: The study used repertoire sequencing to test whether antigen drove CD8+ T cell activation and differentiation in Susac syndrome. The study compared CD8+ T cell repertoire clonality among about a dozen healthy donors, roughly 14 Susac syndrome patients and some 16 multiple sclerosis patients.

The research as a whole found: The number of individuals in the TCR sequencing and HLA analysis was recognized as being relatively small.

High-throughput TCR beta sequencing profiled peripheral blood CD8+ and CD4+ T cells from healthy donors, Susac syndrome patients and multiple sclerosis patients. The multiple sclerosis controls were treatment-naive patients who had stable or active relapsing-remitting disease and met the revised McDonald criteria. Bulk CD8+ and CD4+ T cells were purified by magnetic negative isolation, while CD8+ TEMRA cells were enriched using FACS. Blood was drawn into EDTA tubes, processed within 24 hours, and PBMCs were isolated by density gradient centrifugation. PBMCs intended for TCR sequencing were frozen in liquid nitrogen and were later thawed in a 37 degrees C water bath. A purity of at least 90% was achieved for sorted or isolated CD4+, CD8+ and CD8+ TEMRA cells. Notes on this clonotype: No cognate antigen has been identified for it. Base quality data are lacking; no much larger clone is found one base away.

The CDR3 contains 14 residues, cysteine and phenylalanine counted. Only CDR3 DNA is held: 42 bases, read in frame from base 1. Sequences LGHDT (CDR1) and YNNKEL (CDR2) are obtained from the germline V gene (reference sequence). V trim: 1 base; J trim: 6 bases; unmatched bases: 3. RNA was extracted with the RNeasy kit and roughly 0.45 to 1 ug was reverse transcribed using random hexamers. The immunoSEQ multiplex PCR assay, which covers 54 Vbeta and 13 Jbeta segments, was used to amplify TCR beta CDR3 regions. Bias from PCR amplification was corrected by using a synthetic template baseline for primer optimization and for computational correction. The paper's processing steps were these. Reads were annotated to V, D and J genes according to IMGT and were analyzed with immunoSEQ Analyzer, with only productive sequences retained. Clonality was computed as one minus Shannon entropy normalized by log2 of the number of productive unique sequences. For each patient and control, public and private clones were evaluated within the 100 most prevalent clones. Clones were defined as Susac-specific if absent from the healthy and MS cohorts, from more than 900 published viral clones and from other ImmuneACCESS disease sequences. The public reads were run again by TCRdb, first through fastp at Q25 and then through MiXCR, and only productive beta chains were kept. Identical CDR3 proteins give one entry, which carries the most common genes and DNA. It is TCRdb's table, rather than the study itself, that gives the V and J calls and clone size. This sample gives some 450,000 distinct CDR3 sequences in total; roughly 85% of them show up just once. The ten top clones hold approximately 0.12% of the sample.

The rearrangement combines TRBV3-1 with TRBJ1-5; 7 central nucleotides agree with TRBD1. Sequenced input: CD8+ T cells from PBMCs. This receptor was obtained from a human donor with multiple sclerosis. The CDR3 region: CASSQGTGGQPQHF. The nucleotides read TGTGCCAGCAGCCAAGGGACAGGAGGTCAGCCCCAGCATTTT.